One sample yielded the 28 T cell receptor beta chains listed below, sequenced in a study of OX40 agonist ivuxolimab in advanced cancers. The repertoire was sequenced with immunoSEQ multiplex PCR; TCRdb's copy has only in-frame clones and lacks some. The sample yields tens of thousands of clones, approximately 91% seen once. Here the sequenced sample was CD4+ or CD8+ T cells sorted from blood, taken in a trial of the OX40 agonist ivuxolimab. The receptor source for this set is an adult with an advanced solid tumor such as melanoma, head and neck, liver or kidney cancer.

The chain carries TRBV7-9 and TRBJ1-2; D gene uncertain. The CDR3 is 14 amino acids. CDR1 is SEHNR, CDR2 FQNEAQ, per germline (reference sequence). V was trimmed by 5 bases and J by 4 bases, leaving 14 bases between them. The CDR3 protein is CASSPQETRYGYTF. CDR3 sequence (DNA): TGTGCCAGCAGCCCGCAGGAAACTCGCTATGGCTACACCTTC.

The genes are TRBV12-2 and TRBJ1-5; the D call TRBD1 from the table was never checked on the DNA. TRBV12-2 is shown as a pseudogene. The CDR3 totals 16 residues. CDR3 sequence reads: CASRLVRGYTNQPQHF. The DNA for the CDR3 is TGTGCAAGTCGCTTAGTCAGGGGCTACACCAATCAGCCCCAGCATTTT.

Here the CDR3 reads CASSQEGRNEQYF. The CDR3 bases are TGCGCCAGCAGCCAAGAGGGGAGGAACGAGCAGTACTTC. The gene calls are TRBV4-1 and TRBJ2-7; D is perhaps TRBD2 (6 bases). Germline CDR1 MGHRA, CDR2 YSYEKL. Deletions cut 0 bases from V and 5 bases from J, with 8 bases between. The CDR3 length is 13 residues.

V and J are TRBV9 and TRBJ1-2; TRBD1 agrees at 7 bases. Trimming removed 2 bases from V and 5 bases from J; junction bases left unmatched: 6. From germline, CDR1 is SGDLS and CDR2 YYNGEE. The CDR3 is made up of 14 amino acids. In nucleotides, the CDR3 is TGTGCCAGCAGCGTCGAGGGACAGTTGTATGGCTACACCTTC. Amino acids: CASSVEGQLYGYTF.

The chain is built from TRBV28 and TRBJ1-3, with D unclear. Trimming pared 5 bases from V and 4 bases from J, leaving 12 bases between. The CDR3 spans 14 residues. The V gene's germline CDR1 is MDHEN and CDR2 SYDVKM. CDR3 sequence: CASSNSPKGNTIYF. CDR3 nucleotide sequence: TGTGCCAGCAGTAATAGTCCCAAAGGAAACACCATATATTTT.

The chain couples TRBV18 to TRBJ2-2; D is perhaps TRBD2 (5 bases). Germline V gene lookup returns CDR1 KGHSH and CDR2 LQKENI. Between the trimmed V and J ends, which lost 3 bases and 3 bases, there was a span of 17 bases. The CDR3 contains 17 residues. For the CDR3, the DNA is TGTGCCAGCTCACCTACGACGGGCCTAGCATACACCGGGGAGCTGTTTTTT. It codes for CASSPTTGLAYTGELFF.

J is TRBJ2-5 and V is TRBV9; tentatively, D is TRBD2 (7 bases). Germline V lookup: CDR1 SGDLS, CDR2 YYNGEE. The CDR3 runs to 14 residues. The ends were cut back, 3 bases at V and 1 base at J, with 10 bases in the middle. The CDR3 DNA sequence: TGTGCCAGCAGCGAAGGGGGGGTCCAAGAGACCCAGTACTTC. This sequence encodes CASSEGGVQETQYF. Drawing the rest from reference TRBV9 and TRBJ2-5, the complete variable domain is DSGVTQTPKHLITATGQRVTLRCSPRSGDLSVYWYQQSLDQGLQFLIQYYNGEERAKGNILERFSAQQFPDLHSELNLSSLELGDSALYFCASSEGGVQETQYFGPGTRLLVL.

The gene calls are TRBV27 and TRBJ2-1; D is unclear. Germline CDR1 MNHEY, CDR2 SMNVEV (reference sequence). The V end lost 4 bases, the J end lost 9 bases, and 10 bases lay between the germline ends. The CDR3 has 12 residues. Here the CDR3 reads CASSSLVFEQFF. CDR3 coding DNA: TGTGCCAGCAGTTCATTAGTCTTTGAGCAGTTCTTC.

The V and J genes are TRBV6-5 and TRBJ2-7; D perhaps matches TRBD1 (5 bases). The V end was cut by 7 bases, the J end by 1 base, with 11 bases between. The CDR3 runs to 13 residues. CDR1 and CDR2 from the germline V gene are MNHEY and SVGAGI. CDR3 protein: CASKQGFSYEQYF. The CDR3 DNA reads TGTGCCAGCAAGCAGGGATTTTCCTACGAGCAGTACTTC.

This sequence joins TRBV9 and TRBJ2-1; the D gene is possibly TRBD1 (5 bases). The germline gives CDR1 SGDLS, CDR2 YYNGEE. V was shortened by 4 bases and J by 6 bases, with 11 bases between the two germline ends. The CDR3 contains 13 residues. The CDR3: CASSLDTINEQFF. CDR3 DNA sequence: TGTGCCAGCAGCCTGGACACGATCAATGAGCAGTTCTTC.

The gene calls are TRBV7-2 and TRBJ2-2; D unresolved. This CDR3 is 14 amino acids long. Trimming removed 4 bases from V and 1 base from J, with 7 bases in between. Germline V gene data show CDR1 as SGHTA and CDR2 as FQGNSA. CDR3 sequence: CASSYPQNTGELFF. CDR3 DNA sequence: TGTGCCAGCAGCTACCCGCAGAACACCGGGGAGCTGTTTTTT.

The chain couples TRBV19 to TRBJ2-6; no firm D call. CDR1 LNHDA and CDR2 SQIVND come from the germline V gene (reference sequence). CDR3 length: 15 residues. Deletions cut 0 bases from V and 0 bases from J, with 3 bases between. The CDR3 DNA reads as TGTGCCAGTAGTATAGATCGCTCTGGGGCCAACGTCCTGACTTTC. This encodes CASSIDRSGANVLTF.

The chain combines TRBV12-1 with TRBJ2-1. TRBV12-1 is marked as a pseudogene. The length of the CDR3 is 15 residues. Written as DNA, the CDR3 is TGTGCCAGCAGCTCGGACCCGAAGCCCTACAATGAGCAGTTCTTC. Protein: CASSSDPKPYNEQFF.

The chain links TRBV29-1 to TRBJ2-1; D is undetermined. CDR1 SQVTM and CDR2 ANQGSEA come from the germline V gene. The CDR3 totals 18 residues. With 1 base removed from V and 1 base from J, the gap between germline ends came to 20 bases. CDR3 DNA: TGCAGCGTTGAAGCCGACATATCTAGGACGATGTCCTACAATGAGCAGTTCTTC. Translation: CSVEADISRTMSYNEQFF.

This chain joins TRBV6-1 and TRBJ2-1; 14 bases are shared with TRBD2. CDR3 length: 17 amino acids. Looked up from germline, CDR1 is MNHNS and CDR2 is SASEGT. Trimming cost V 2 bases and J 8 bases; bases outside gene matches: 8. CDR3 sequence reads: CASSETGTSGSLDEQFF. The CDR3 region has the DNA TGTGCCAGCAGTGAAACAGGGACTAGCGGGAGTCTCGATGAGCAGTTCTTC.

In nucleotides, the CDR3 is TGTGCCAGCAGTTACTCGTGGGAGACCCAGTACTTC. Translation: CASSYSWETQYF. The chain carries TRBV6-5 and TRBJ2-5, with unresolved D. Germline V gene data show CDR1 as MNHEY and CDR2 as SVGAGI. The CDR3 is 12 residues long. The ends were cut back, 0 bases at V and 5 bases at J, with 4 bases in the middle.

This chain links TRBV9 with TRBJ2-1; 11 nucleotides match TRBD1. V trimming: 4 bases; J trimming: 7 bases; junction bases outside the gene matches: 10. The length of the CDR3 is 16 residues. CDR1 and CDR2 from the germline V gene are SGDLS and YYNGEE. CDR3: CASSFTGTGGRNEQFF. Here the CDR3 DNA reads TGTGCCAGCAGCTTCACCGGGACAGGGGGAAGGAATGAGCAGTTCTTC.

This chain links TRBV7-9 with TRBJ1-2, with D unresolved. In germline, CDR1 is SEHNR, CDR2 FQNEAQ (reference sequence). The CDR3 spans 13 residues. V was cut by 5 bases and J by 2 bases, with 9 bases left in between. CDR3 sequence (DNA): TGTGCCAGCAGCGCGGGTTTGAACTATGGCTACACCTTC. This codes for CASSAGLNYGYTF.

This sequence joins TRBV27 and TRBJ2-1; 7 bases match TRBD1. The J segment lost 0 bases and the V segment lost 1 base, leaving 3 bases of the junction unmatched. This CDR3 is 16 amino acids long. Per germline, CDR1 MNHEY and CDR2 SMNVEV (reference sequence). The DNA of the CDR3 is TGTGCCAGCAGTTTATTTACAGGGGACTCCTACAATGAGCAGTTCTTC. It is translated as CASSLFTGDSYNEQFF.

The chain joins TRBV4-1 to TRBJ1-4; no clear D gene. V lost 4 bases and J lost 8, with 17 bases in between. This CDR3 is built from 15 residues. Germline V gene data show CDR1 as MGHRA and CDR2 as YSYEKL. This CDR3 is CASSPGSQWEEKLFF. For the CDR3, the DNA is TGCGCCAGCAGCCCGGGGAGCCAGTGGGAGGAAAAACTGTTTTTT.

The CDR3 sequence is CASSTGLAGVRETQYF. The CDR3 region has the DNA TGTGCCAGCAGCACGGGACTAGCGGGAGTAAGAGAGACCCAGTACTTC. The V call is TRBV9, the J call TRBJ2-5, with TRBD2 matching 14 bases. The CDR3 is made up of 16 amino acids. Germline V gene sequence: CDR1 SGDLS, CDR2 YYNGEE. V lost 4 bases and J lost 4; bases outside the gene matches: 6.

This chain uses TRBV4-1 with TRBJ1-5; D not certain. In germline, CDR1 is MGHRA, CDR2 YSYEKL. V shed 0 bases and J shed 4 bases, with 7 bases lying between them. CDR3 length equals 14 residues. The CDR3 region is CASSQDAGNQPQHF. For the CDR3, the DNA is TGCGCCAGCAGCCAAGATGCCGGGAATCAGCCCCAGCATTTT.

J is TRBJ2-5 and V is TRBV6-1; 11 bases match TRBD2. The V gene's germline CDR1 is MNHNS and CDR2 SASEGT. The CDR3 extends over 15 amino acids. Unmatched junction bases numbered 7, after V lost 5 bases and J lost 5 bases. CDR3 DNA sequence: TGTGCCAGCAGTAAGGGTACTAGCGGGAGTGAGACCCAGTACTTC. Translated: CASSKGTSGSETQYF.

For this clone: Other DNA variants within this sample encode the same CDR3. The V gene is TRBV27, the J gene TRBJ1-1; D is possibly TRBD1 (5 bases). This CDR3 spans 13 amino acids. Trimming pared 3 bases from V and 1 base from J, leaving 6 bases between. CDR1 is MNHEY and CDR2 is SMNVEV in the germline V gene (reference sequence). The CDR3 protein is CASSLGGNTEAFF. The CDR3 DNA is TGTGCCAGCAGTTTGGGGGGGAACACTGAAGCTTTCTTT.

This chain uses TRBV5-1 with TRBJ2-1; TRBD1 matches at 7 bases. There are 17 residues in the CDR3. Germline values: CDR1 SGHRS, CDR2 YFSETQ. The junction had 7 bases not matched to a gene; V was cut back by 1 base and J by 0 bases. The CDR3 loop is CASSLTGELGSYNEQFF. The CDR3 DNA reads TGCGCCAGCAGCTTGACAGGGGAATTAGGCTCCTACAATGAGCAGTTCTTC.

The CDR3 here is CASSAGGGSYEQYF. CDR3 in DNA: TGTGCCAGCAGTGCCGGGGGCGGGAGCTACGAGCAGTACTTC. V gene TRBV27 combines with J gene TRBJ2-7, with D perhaps matching TRBD2 (7 bases). V lost 5 bases and J 3 bases, leaving 14 bases between the germline ends. The CDR3 extends over 14 amino acids. CDR1 MNHEY and CDR2 SMNVEV come from the germline V gene (reference sequence).

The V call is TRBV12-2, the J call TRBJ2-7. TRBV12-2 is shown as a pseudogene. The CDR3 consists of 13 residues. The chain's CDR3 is CASRPDRWDEQYF. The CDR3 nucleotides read TGTGCAAGTCGCCCAGATAGATGGGACGAGCAGTACTTC.

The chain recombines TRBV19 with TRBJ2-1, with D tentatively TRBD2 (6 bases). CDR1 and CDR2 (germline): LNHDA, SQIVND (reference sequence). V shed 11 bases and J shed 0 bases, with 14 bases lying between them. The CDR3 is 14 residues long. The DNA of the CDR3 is TGTGCCGCTCGGGACTTGGGCTCCTACAATGAGCAGTTCTTC. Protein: CAARDLGSYNEQFF.